These T cell receptor beta chains were read from a single sample in a study of T-cell memory formation after mild COVID-19. Using its own MiXCR run on the 5' RACE reads, TCRdb lists one record per CDR3 protein. The sample has about 200,000 distinct CDR3 sequences, approximately 10% seen once. The sequenced sample was PBMCs or a T cell subset sorted from them (not recorded which). Every receptor here comes from a man aged 18 to 29 who had mild COVID-19 (a few samples of this study predate the infection). Cell type and time point are not known. The CDR3 runs from the conserved cysteine through the conserved F or W. D genes are given only for firm matches. Size tells how often a clone was seen (once, few, many) or the class of an expanded clone, and some rows leave it out.

v_gene,abundance,d_gene,j_gene,CDR3aa,CDR3nt
TRBV20-1,few,-,TRBJ2-3,CSARPSGFGTDTQYF,TGCAGTGCTAGGCCTTCAGGGTTCGGCACAGATACGCAGTATTTT
TRBV11-2,few,TRBD1,TRBJ2-3,CASSLPGQATDTQYF,TGTGCCAGCAGCTTACCGGGACAGGCTACAGATACGCAGTATTTT
TRBV9,few,-,TRBJ1-1,CASSVEGTEAFF,TGTGCCAGCAGCGTAGAGGGAACTGAAGCTTTCTTT
TRBV7-2,many,-,TRBJ1-2,CASSPQTGYGYTF,TGTGCCAGCAGCCCCCAGACAGGCTATGGCTACACCTTC
TRBV5-1,many,TRBD2,TRBJ2-3,CASSFGLAGGPGTDTQYF,TGCGCCAGCAGCTTCGGACTAGCGGGGGGGCCGGGCACAGATACGCAGTATTTT
TRBV20-1,few,-,TRBJ2-3,CNPARPSTDTQYF,TGCAACCCTGCCAGGCCCTCCACAGATACGCAGTATTTT
TRBV3-1,few,-,TRBJ2-1,CASSPTLANAYNEQFF,TGTGCCAGCAGCCCTACTTTGGCTAACGCTTACAATGAGCAGTTCTTC
TRBV9,many,TRBD1,TRBJ1-5,CASSGGQGGQWPQHF,TGTGCCAGCAGCGGAGGTCAGGGGGGCCAATGGCCCCAGCATTTT
TRBV5-1,-,TRBD1,TRBJ1-2,CASSRDRTGTGNYGYTF,TGCGCCAGCAGCCGAGACCGGACAGGGACCGGGAACTATGGCTACACCTTC
TRBV25-1,-,TRBD1,TRBJ1-5,CASSDGQGGFGGQPQHF,TGTGCCAGCAGTGATGGGCAGGGGGGGTTCGGCGGTCAGCCCCAGCATTTT
TRBV29-1,-,TRBD1,TRBJ1-2,CSVEGQGVVGYTF,TGCAGCGTTGAGGGACAGGGAGTAGTTGGCTACACCTTC
TRBV5-5,-,-,TRBJ2-5,CASSPSARAMYQETQYF,TGTGCCAGCAGCCCGTCAGCCCGGGCAATGTACCAAGAGACCCAGTACTTC
TRBV24-1,once,TRBD2,TRBJ2-5,CATSDLERGGLETQYF,TGTGCCACCAGTGATTTGGAGCGGGGGGGCTTGGAGACCCAGTACTTC
TRBV5-1,-,-,TRBJ1-2,CASRGSMRERDYGYTF,TGCGCCAGCAGAGGGTCCATGAGAGAAAGGGACTATGGCTACACCTTC
TRBV6-2/TRBV6-3,-,-,TRBJ2-7,CASSYTFFGQSEQYF,TGTGCCAGCAGTTACACGTTTTTCGGACAGTCAGAGCAGTACTTC
TRBV2,many,-,TRBJ2-5,CASSPRSGEETQYF,TGTGCCAGCAGTCCCCGTTCGGGGGAAGAGACCCAGTACTTC
TRBV4-3,-,-,TRBJ2-3,CASSQVRTDTQYF,TGCGCCAGCAGCCAAGTCCGTACAGATACGCAGTATTTT
TRBV12-3/TRBV12-4,-,TRBD1,TRBJ1-1,CASSSAPYRGGAFF,TGTGCCAGCAGCTCCGCACCCTACAGGGGGGGAGCTTTCTTT
TRBV20-1,few,TRBD2,TRBJ2-3,CSAFRLSGGWGTQYF,TGCAGTGCCTTCCGCTTAAGCGGGGGGTGGGGTACGCAGTATTTT
TRBV7-6,-,TRBD2,TRBJ2-7,CASSQSGGASYEQYF,TGTGCCAGCAGCCAGAGCGGGGGGGCTTCCTACGAGCAGTACTTC
TRBV15,few,-,TRBJ1-2,CATSRGLQGGGDYGYTF,TGTGCCACCAGCAGGGGATTACAGGGTGGGGGAGACTATGGCTACACCTTC
TRBV20-1,few,-,TRBJ1-1,CSARRGQLNTEAFF,TGCAGTGCCAGGCGAGGACAGCTTAACACTGAAGCTTTCTTT
TRBV12-3/TRBV12-4,-,TRBD2,TRBJ2-5,CASSRRSGGQETQYF,TGTGCCAGCAGCCGACGTAGCGGGGGACAGGAGACCCAGTACTTC
TRBV20-1,few,-,TRBJ1-5,CSARDPVRKRYSNQPQHF,TGCAGTGCTAGAGATCCTGTAAGGAAACGGTATAGCAATCAGCCCCAGCATTTT
TRBV4-1,few,TRBD2,TRBJ2-1,CASSRLVLASGTYNEQFF,TGCGCCAGCAGCCGGTTGGTGTTGGCTAGCGGGACCTACAATGAGCAGTTCTTC
TRBV5-1,many,TRBD1,TRBJ2-3,CASSLSTGTGATDTQYF,TGCGCCAGCAGCTTATCAACCGGGACAGGGGCCACAGATACGCAGTATTTT
TRBV20-1,-,-,TRBJ1-1,CSEKGQMNTEAFF,TGCAGCGAAAAGGGGCAGATGAACACTGAAGCTTTCTTT
TRBV24-1,few,TRBD1,TRBJ2-1,CATSDSGRQGLYNEQFF,TGTGCCACCAGTGATTCAGGAAGACAGGGCCTCTACAATGAGCAGTTCTTC
TRBV28,-,-,TRBJ1-5,CASSLFGGGLRQPQHF,TGTGCCAGCAGTTTATTTGGAGGGGGATTGCGTCAGCCCCAGCATTTT
TRBV7-8,few,TRBD1,TRBJ1-1,CASSWGQGALNTEAFF,TGTGCCAGCAGCTGGGGACAGGGGGCCTTGAACACTGAAGCTTTCTTT
TRBV2,many,-,TRBJ2-1,CASSEQGYSYNEQFF,TGTGCCAGCAGTGAACAGGGCTATTCCTACAATGAGCAGTTCTTC
TRBV28,-,-,TRBJ2-6,CATRMAGANVLTF,TGTGCCACGCGTATGGCTGGGGCCAACGTCCTGACTTTC
TRBV5-1,-,-,TRBJ2-5,CASSLEGGVTQYF,TGCGCCAGCAGCTTGGAAGGGGGTGTGACCCAGTACTTC
TRBV7-9,few,-,TRBJ2-5,CASSPTGAFETQYF,TGTGCCAGCAGCCCGACGGGTGCGTTCGAGACCCAGTACTTC
TRBV6-5,-,-,TRBJ2-3,CASSYRPRGTDTQYF,TGTGCCAGCAGTTACAGGCCCCGGGGCACAGATACGCAGTATTTT
TRBV5-1,-,-,TRBJ1-6,CASSPGGSDDSPLHF,TGCGCCAGCAGCCCGGGGGGGTCCGATGATTCACCCCTCCACTTT
TRBV4-2,many,-,TRBJ2-7,CASSQAGDGYEQYF,TGTGCCAGCAGCCAAGCCGGGGATGGATACGAGCAGTACTTC
TRBV24-1,-,-,TRBJ2-2,CATSDLGGPNTGELFF,TGTGCCACCAGTGATTTGGGCGGGCCGAACACCGGGGAGCTGTTTTTT
TRBV5-1,few,-,TRBJ2-2,CASSLATGYTGELFF,TGCGCCAGCAGCTTGGCGACAGGCTACACCGGGGAGCTGTTTTTT
TRBV9,-,TRBD1,TRBJ2-1,CASSVEDRVGDNEQFF,TGTGCCAGCAGCGTAGAAGACAGGGTGGGGGACAATGAGCAGTTCTTC
TRBV5-1,-,-,TRBJ1-1,CASHPGPPNTEAFF,TGCGCCAGCCATCCGGGACCGCCGAACACTGAAGCTTTCTTT
TRBV20-1,many,-,TRBJ2-7,CSAKGRVDEQYF,TGCAGTGCTAAGGGCAGGGTAGACGAGCAGTACTTC
TRBV5-1,few,TRBD1,TRBJ2-1,CASSRDRVSDEQFF,TGCGCCAGCAGCCGGGACAGGGTTTCTGATGAGCAGTTCTTC
TRBV10-3,few,-,TRBJ2-3,CAISVEDTQYF,TGTGCCATCAGTGTAGAAGATACGCAGTATTTT
TRBV20-1,-,-,TRBJ1-5,CSGRVQVGNQPQHF,TGCAGTGGCCGGGTACAGGTAGGCAATCAGCCCCAGCATTTT
TRBV20-1,few,TRBD1,TRBJ1-4,CSARDHRGDEKLFF,TGCAGTGCTAGAGATCACAGGGGAGATGAAAAACTGTTTTTT
TRBV5-1,many,-,TRBJ1-1,CASSGAGSMNTEAFF,TGCGCCAGCAGCGGTGCTGGGTCCATGAACACTGAAGCTTTCTTT
TRBV5-1,many,-,TRBJ2-5,CASSRAAGVETQYF,TGCGCCAGCAGCCGGGCGGCCGGGGTGGAGACCCAGTACTTC
TRBV7-9,few,-,TRBJ1-3,CASRPAGSGNTIYF,TGTGCCAGCAGGCCAGCGGGCTCTGGAAACACCATATATTTT
TRBV7-9,few,TRBD1,TRBJ1-2,CASRPWTGAFSYTF,TGTGCCAGCAGACCCTGGACAGGGGCGTTTAGCTACACCTTC